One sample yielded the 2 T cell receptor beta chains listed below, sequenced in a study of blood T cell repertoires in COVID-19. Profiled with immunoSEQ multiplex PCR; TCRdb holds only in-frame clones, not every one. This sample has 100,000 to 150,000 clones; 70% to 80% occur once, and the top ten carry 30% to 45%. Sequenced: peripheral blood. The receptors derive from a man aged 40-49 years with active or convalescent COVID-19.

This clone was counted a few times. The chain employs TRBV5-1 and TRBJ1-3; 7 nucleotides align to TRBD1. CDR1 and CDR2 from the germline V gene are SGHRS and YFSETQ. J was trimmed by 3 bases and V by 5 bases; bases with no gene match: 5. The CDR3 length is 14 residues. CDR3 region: CASRDTGVGNTIYF. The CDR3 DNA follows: TGCGCCAGCAGGGATACAGGGGTTGGAAACACCATATATTTT.

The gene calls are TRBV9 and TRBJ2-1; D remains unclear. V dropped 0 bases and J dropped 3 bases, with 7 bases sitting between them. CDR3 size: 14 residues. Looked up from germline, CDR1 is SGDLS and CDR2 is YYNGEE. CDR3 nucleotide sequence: TGTGCCAGCAGCGTAGGGAACTACTACAATGAGCAGTTCTTC. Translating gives CASSVGNYYNEQFF.